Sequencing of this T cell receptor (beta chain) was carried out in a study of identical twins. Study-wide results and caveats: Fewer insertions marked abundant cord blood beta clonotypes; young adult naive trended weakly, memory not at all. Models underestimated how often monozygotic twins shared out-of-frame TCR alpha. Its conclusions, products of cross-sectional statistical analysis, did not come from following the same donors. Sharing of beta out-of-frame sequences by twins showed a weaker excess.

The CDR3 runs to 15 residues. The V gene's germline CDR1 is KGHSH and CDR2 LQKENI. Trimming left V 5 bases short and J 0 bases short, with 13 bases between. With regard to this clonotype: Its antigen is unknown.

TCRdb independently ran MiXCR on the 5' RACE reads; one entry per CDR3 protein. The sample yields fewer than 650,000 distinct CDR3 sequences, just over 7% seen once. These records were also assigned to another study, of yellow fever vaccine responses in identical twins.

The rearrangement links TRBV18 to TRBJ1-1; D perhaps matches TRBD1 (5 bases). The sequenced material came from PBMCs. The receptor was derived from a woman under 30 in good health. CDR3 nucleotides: TGTGCCAGCTCAGGTTCACAGGCCTTGAACACTGAAGCTTTCTTT. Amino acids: CASSGSQALNTEAFF.